This T cell receptor (beta chain) was captured in a study of blood T cell repertoires in COVID-19. Using immunoSEQ multiplex PCR, the repertoire was profiled, and TCRdb retains in-frame clones only, with some absent. Of roughly 100,000 clones listed, 90% are singletons. V gave up 2 bases and J gave up 1 base, with 6 bases separating them. In germline, CDR1 is WSHSY, CDR2 SAAADI. The CDR3 spans 15 residues. The receptor was derived from a man aged 50 to 60 with acute or convalescent COVID-19. The V call is TRBV10-2, the J call TRBJ2-6, with D uncertain. The sample consisted of peripheral blood. CDR3 sequence (DNA): TGCGCCAGCAGTGAGCGCACTTCTGGGGCCAACGTCCTGACTTTC. Encoded protein: CASSERTSGANVLTF.